The source of this T cell receptor (beta chain) is a study of T-cell reconstitution after alpha-beta-depleted transplantation in children. The CDR3 has 14 amino acids. Between the trimmed V and J ends, which lost 6 bases and 1 base, there was a span of 10 bases. Unique molecular identifiers tagged the TCRbeta library. One entry per CDR3 protein, called by TCRdb with MiXCR from the PCR reads. Among over 150,000 distinct CDR3 sequences, just over 14% were seen once, and the ten largest hold around 13%. Many counts were recorded for this clonotype. The genes are TRBV12-3 or TRBV12-4 and TRBJ1-5, with D perhaps TRBD1 (5 bases). The sequencing used PBMCs from the stem cell graft donor, collected from the stem cell graft. The receptor comes from a human donor who donated a stem cell graft to a child with acute lymphoblastic leukemia. The CDR3 nucleotides read TGTGCCAGCAGCCTGACAGAGAGCAATCAGCCCCAGCATTTT. It translates to CASSLTESNQPQHF.